The 4 T cell receptor beta chains in this list originate from one sample, sequenced in a study of blood T cell repertoires in COVID-19. This table comes from immunoSEQ multiplex PCR, and its TCRdb copy is limited to in-frame clones, with some not included. Here the sample spans about 240,000 clones, about four fifths being singletons. Sequenced sample: peripheral blood. These TCRs come from a man in his thirties or forties who had recovered from COVID-19.

This clone was seen a single time. The chain has TRBV28 and TRBJ1-6; 7 positions agree with TRBD1. V shed 7 bases, J shed 8 bases, and the junction held 2 bases outside the gene matches. CDR1 and CDR2 (germline): MDHEN, SYDVKM. The CDR3 totals 12 residues. The CDR3 spells CASKDRDSPLHF. The CDR3 region has the DNA TGTGCCAGCAAAGACAGGGATTCACCCCTCCACTTT.

Notes on this clone: The germline gene is not matched at one end of the junction; a read error may be the cause. The chain uses TRBV6-2 or TRBV6-3 and TRBJ1-5, with D uncertain. Looked up from germline, CDR1 is MNHEY and CDR2 is SVGEGT. This CDR3 region has 16 residues. As DNA, the CDR3 is TGTGCCAGTAGTTGGCCGCCGCCTTACCCTAATCAGCCCCAGCATTTT. Translating gives CASSWPPPYPNQPQHF.

The chain has TRBV7-3 and TRBJ1-3, with 7 positions matching TRBD1. CDR1 is SGHTA and CDR2 is FQGTGA in the germline V gene. The J segment lost 2 bases and the V segment lost 4 bases, leaving 5 bases of the junction unmatched. The CDR3 has 15 amino acids. CDR3: CASSSQGGPGNTIYF. The CDR3 bases are TGTGCCAGCAGCTCCCAGGGGGGACCTGGAAACACCATATATTTT.

The chain joins TRBV3-1 (or the pseudogene TRBV3-2) to TRBJ2-1; no reliable D call. Trimming took 1 base from V and 2 from J, leaving 6 bases between them. CDR1 is LGHDT and CDR2 is YNNKEL in the germline V gene (reference sequence). This CDR3 spans 14 amino acids. Here the CDR3 DNA reads TGTGCCAGCAGCCAAGTCTCAGCCTACAATGAGCAGTTCTTC. Its protein is CASSQVSAYNEQFF.